This T cell receptor (beta chain) was recovered during a study of spatial heterogeneity in lung cancer. Indicated time point: sample taken at primary tumor resection. TCRs were sequenced from unsorted whole RNA of tumor, nontumor lung or PBMC. Samples came from some 73 TRACERx patients with untreated early-stage lung cancer. By its share, this clonotype is medium-sized. TCRdb reanalysed the 5' RACE reads using MiXCR and keeps one entry per CDR3 protein. This sample yields more than 5,500 distinct CDR3 sequences, of which approximately 5% are seen a single time; 6.5% to 10% belongs to the top ten. CDR1 is SGHDT, CDR2 YYEEEE, per germline. The CDR3 extends over 11 amino acids. V was cut by 0 bases and J by 10 bases, with 7 bases left in between.

The receptor comes from a female donor with early-stage non-small cell lung cancer. The chain joins TRBV5-6 to TRBJ1-2; D is unclear. This specimen consisted of normal lung tissue next to the tumor, obtained at surgery. CDR3: CASSLADLYTF. The CDR3 bases are TGTGCCAGCAGCTTGGCGGACCTCTACACCTTC. Drawing the rest from reference TRBV5-6 and TRBJ1-2, the complete variable domain is DAGVTQSPTHLIKTRGQQVTLRCSPKSGHDTVSWYQQALGQGPQFIFQYYEEEERQRGNFPDRFSGHQFPNYSSELNVNALLLGDSALYLCASSLADLYTFGSGTRLTVV.